This entry concerns a single TCR beta chain. Because the CDR3's place on the DNA is in doubt, the DNA is left out and the CDR3 is given as listed by TCRdb. The CDR3 comprises 14 residues, both ends counted. The V gene's germline CDR1 is LGHDT and CDR2 YNNKEL (reference sequence). From the 5' RACE reads, TCRdb called clonotypes with MiXCR, one entry per CDR3 protein. The sample has 87,000 or so distinct CDR3 sequences, around 12% seen once. This sample was taken from a study of early T cells in non-severe SARS-CoV-2 infection. The rearrangement uses TRBV3-1 and TRBJ2-2. The specimen sequenced was whole blood. The sequence was collected from an adult who was a healthcare worker with PCR-confirmed SARS-CoV-2 infection or an uninfected control (not recorded which). CDR3 region: CASSQGGDPGSCFF.